Shown below are 21 T cell receptor beta chains from a single sample sequenced in a study of lymphopenia after photon versus proton radiotherapy. The table came from immunoSEQ multiplex PCR; TCRdb's copy has only in-frame clones and leaves some out. The sample contains approximately 66,000 clones, approximately 86% of which appear only once. The material was peripheral blood, obtained from a patient treated with photon-based radiotherapy. Receptor source: a man aged 35-49 years with gastric cancer.

The chain employs TRBV5-5 and TRBJ2-2; TRBD1 matches 11 bases. The CDR3 totals 17 residues. CDR1 and CDR2 (germline): SGHKS, YYEKEE (reference sequence). V lost 3 bases and J lost 7; bases outside the gene matches: 11. CDR3 amino acids: CASSYNPGTGGYGELFF. The CDR3 DNA is TGTGCCAGCAGCTACAACCCCGGGACAGGGGGATACGGGGAGCTGTTTTTT.

The chain couples TRBV6-5 to TRBJ1-2; D unresolved. There are 13 residues in the CDR3. Trimming removed 2 bases from V and 6 bases from J, with 10 bases in between. The germline V gene encodes CDR1 MNHEY and CDR2 SVGAGI. The CDR3 coding sequence is TGTGCCAGCAGTTACGGTACGGGGAATGGCTACACCTTC. This translates into CASSYGTGNGYTF.

This clone was counted only a few times. This sequence joins TRBV7-8 and TRBJ1-2; D remains unclear. Deletions cut 1 base from V and 1 base from J, with 1 base between. This CDR3 is 12 amino acids long. In germline, CDR1 is SGHVS, CDR2 FQNEAQ. CDR3 in DNA: TGTGCCAGCAGCTTAGTTAACTATGGCTACACCTTC. Protein: CASSLVNYGYTF.

This clone was counted between two and nine times. V and J are TRBV30 and TRBJ1-6; D uncertain. In germline, CDR1 is GTSNPN, CDR2 SVGIG (reference sequence). The ends were cut back, 2 bases at V and 7 bases at J, with 9 bases in the middle. This CDR3 spans 13 amino acids. The CDR3 sequence: CAWSRSANSPLHF. The DNA for the CDR3 is TGTGCCTGGAGTCGCTCGGCGAATTCACCCCTCCACTTT.

This chain joins TRBV5-1 and TRBJ1-6, with D tentatively TRBD1 (6 bases). Germline CDR1 is SGHRS and CDR2 is YFSETQ. The CDR3 length is 16 residues. With 5 bases removed from V and 8 bases from J, the gap between germline ends came to 20 bases. The CDR3 coding sequence is TGCGCCAGCAGGGACATCGTCACCTCAGGGGATTCACCCCTCCACTTT. Amino acid sequence: CASRDIVTSGDSPLHF.

The rearrangement links TRBV21-1 to TRBJ2-7. TRBV21-1 is a pseudogene segment. CDR3 length: 13 amino acids. The CDR3 DNA reads as TGTGCCAGCAGTCAGGGGGGGAGGTGCGAGCAGTACTTC. This translates into CASSQGGRCEQYF.

V usage is TRBV5-1 and J usage is TRBJ2-5; D is perhaps TRBD2 (6 bases). The CDR3 has 14 residues. Between the trimmed V and J ends, which lost 2 bases and 2 bases, there was a span of 10 bases. The germline V gene encodes CDR1 SGHRS and CDR2 YFSETQ. CDR3 sequence (DNA): TGCGCCAGCAGCTTTTCGGGGGAGCAAGAGACCCAGTACTTC. Residues: CASSFSGEQETQYF.

This clone was observed a handful of times. The chain employs TRBV30 and TRBJ1-6; D is uncertain. This CDR3 comprises 13 residues. The V and J ends lost 4 bases and 7 bases respectively, with 11 bases between them. The germline CDR1 and CDR2 sequences are GTSNPN and SVGIG (reference sequence). The CDR3 loop is CAWNGQPNSPLHF. In DNA, the CDR3 is TGTGCCTGGAACGGCCAGCCAAATTCACCCCTCCACTTT.

Only a few counts were recorded for this clone. The chain has TRBV19 and TRBJ1-2; D is perhaps TRBD1 (6 bases). V was cut by 5 bases and J by 4 bases, with 17 bases left in between. This CDR3 spans 15 amino acids. Germline loops: CDR1 LNHDA, CDR2 SQIVND (reference sequence). DNA for the CDR3: TGTGCCAGTAGTCTCACGACACAGGGCCTCTATGGCTACACCTTC. As protein: CASSLTTQGLYGYTF.

Concerning this clone itself: Additional DNA sequences in this sample encode the identical CDR3. CDR3 sequence reads: CASSLGASGGTDTQYF. The CDR3 bases are TGCGCCAGCAGCTTGGGCGCTAGCGGGGGCACAGATACGCAGTATTTT. V usage is TRBV5-1 and J usage is TRBJ2-3, with 9 positions matching TRBD2. J was trimmed by 1 base and V by 0 bases; bases with no gene match: 3. The CDR3 length is 16 residues. Per germline, CDR1 SGHRS and CDR2 YFSETQ.

The chain has TRBV25-1 and TRBJ2-5; possibly TRBD1 or TRBD2 for D (5 bases each). Trimming left V 5 bases short and J 5 bases short, with 15 bases between. Germline-derived CDR1 and CDR2 are MGHDK and SYGVNS. This CDR3 spans 14 amino acids. The CDR3 spells CASSTPGRTETQYF. CDR3 DNA: TGTGCCAGCAGTACCCCAGGGAGAACGGAGACCCAGTACTTC.

This clone appeared a few times. The identical CDR3 is also encoded by other nucleotide sequences in the sample. J is TRBJ1-1 and V is TRBV2, with TRBD1 matching over 7 bases. Losses at the gene ends were 6 bases for V and 1 base for J; bases not matched to a gene: 2. The V gene's germline CDR1 is SNHLY and CDR2 FYNNEI. The CDR3 runs 13 residues. This CDR3 is CASSQGENTEAFF. DNA of the CDR3: TGTGCCAGCAGCCAGGGGGAGAACACTGAAGCTTTCTTT.

This clone was seen once. This chain links TRBV11-2 with TRBJ1-6; D unresolved. Between the trimmed V and J ends, which lost 5 bases and 3 bases, there was a span of 5 bases. The CDR3 sequence is 13 residues long. Germline-derived CDR1 and CDR2 are SGHAT and FQNNGV. CDR3: CASSLDYNSPLHF. In nucleotides, the CDR3 is TGTGCCAGCAGCCTGGACTATAATTCACCCCTCCACTTT.

J is TRBJ2-1 and V is TRBV2; D not certain. The CDR3 has 15 amino acids. In germline, CDR1 is SNHLY, CDR2 FYNNEI. V lost 1 base to trimming and J lost 0 bases, with 7 bases between them. The CDR3 nucleotides read TGTGCCAGCAGTGAAGTTATAGGCTCCTACAATGAGCAGTTCTTC. This codes for CASSEVIGSYNEQFF.

This chain uses TRBV15 with TRBJ2-2, with 9 positions matching TRBD2. CDR3 length: 20 residues. V was clipped by 3 bases and J by 3 bases; unmatched bases: 17. CDR1 is LNHNV, CDR2 YYDKDF, per germline (reference sequence). CDR3 bases: TGTGCCACCAGCAGGAGGACCCCTTGGGCGGGGGGGCCGGACACCGGGGAGCTGTTTTTT. This encodes CATSRRTPWAGGPDTGELFF.

The V gene is TRBV11-2, the J gene TRBJ1-2, with a tentative D call TRBD1 (5 bases). V was clipped by 1 base and J by 5 bases, with 11 bases between them. CDR1 is SGHAT, CDR2 FQNNGV, per germline. The CDR3 is 14 residues long. CDR3 DNA: TGTGCCAGCAGCTTAGTGGGGAAGGGGTATGGCTACACCTTC. This codes for CASSLVGKGYGYTF.

Written as DNA, the CDR3 is TGTGCCAGTAGTCCAAGGAGGGGGACAGGCTCCTACGAGCAGTACTTC. Translation: CASSPRRGTGSYEQYF. The chain couples TRBV19 to TRBJ2-7; 8 positions match TRBD1. V shed 5 bases and J 0 bases; nucleotides not matched to a gene: 9. Germline CDR1 reads LNHDA; CDR2 reads SQIVND (reference sequence). The CDR3 loop spans 16 amino acids.

The chain employs TRBV25-1 and TRBJ2-2, with 7 bases identical to TRBD1. CDR3 length equals 15 residues. Germline V gene data show CDR1 as MGHDK and CDR2 as SYGVNS. With 7 bases clipped from V and 0 bases from J, the junction kept 5 bases outside the gene matches. CDR3 in DNA: TGTGCCAGCACTTGGACAGGACCGAACACCGGGGAGCTGTTTTTT. Its translation: CASTWTGPNTGELFF.

The J gene is TRBJ1-1, the V gene TRBV30; D call uncertain. The CDR3 is 13 amino acids. In germline, CDR1 is GTSNPN, CDR2 SVGIG (reference sequence). Trimming took 2 bases from V and 3 from J, leaving 10 bases between them. This chain's CDR3 is CAWSMGRDTEAFF. The CDR3 bases are TGTGCCTGGAGTATGGGGAGAGACACTGAAGCTTTCTTT.

This clone was picked up a small number of times. The chain combines TRBV11-2 with TRBJ1-1; maybe TRBD1 (6 bases). The germline V gene encodes CDR1 SGHAT and CDR2 FQNNGV. V shed 2 bases and J shed 8 bases, with 15 bases lying between them. The CDR3 has 14 amino acids. The CDR3 bases are TGTGCCAGCAGCTTATCTTTCAGGGGCCGGGAAGCTTTCTTT. Amino acid sequence: CASSLSFRGREAFF.

The gene calls are TRBV19 and TRBJ1-6, with 7 bases that match TRBD1. J gave up 9 bases and V 6 bases, and 5 bases lay outside the gene matches. From germline, CDR1 is LNHDA and CDR2 SQIVND (reference sequence). The CDR3 is 13 residues long. CDR3 amino acids: CASRGDRGSPLHF. DNA for the CDR3: TGTGCCAGTAGGGGGGACAGAGGTTCACCCCTCCACTTT.